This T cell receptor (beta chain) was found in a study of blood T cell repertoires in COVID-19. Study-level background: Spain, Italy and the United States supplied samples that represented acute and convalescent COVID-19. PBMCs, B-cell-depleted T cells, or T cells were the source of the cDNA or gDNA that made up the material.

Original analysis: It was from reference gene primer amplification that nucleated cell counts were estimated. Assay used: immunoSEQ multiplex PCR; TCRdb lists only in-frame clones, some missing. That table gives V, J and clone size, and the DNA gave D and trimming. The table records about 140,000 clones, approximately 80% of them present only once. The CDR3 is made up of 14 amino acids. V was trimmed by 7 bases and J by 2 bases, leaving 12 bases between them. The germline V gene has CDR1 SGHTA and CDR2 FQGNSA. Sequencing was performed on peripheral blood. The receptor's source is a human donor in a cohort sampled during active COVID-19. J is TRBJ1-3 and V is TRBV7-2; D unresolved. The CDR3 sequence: CASKPREAGNTIYF. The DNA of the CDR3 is TGTGCCAGCAAGCCTAGAGAGGCTGGAAACACCATATATTTT. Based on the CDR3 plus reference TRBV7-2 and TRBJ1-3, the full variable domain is GAGVSQSPSNKVTEKGKDVELRCDPISGHTALYWYRQSLGQGLEFLIYFQGNSAPDKSGLPSDRFSAERTGGSVSTLTIQRTQQEDSAVYLCASKPREAGNTIYFGEGSWLTVV.